This T cell receptor (beta chain) is from a study of blood T cell repertoires in COVID-19. Overall study context: COVID-19 samples from acute and convalescent phases originated in the United States, Italy and Spain. The analysed material was cDNA or gDNA that came from T cells, B-cell-depleted T cells, or PBMCs.

The CDR3 sequence is 12 residues long. CDR1 is LNHDA, CDR2 SQIVND, per germline (reference sequence). Trimming pared 4 bases from V and 8 bases from J, leaving 11 bases between. As handled by the study authors: For nucleated cells, counts were estimated from reference gene primer amplification. TCRdb keeps only in-frame clones here, not all; method: immunoSEQ multiplex PCR. Clonal size and the V and J genes are those of that table, whereas D and trimming came from the DNA. Of some 70,000 clones detected, around 90% appear once; the ten largest clones hold approximately 7%. The V call is TRBV19, the J call TRBJ1-1; weak D call: TRBD1 (5 bases). The sequenced sample was peripheral blood. The clonotype originates from a man in his forties or fifties with active COVID-19. The CDR3: CASSTARGEAFF. The CDR3 DNA follows: TGTGCCAGTAGTACGGCTCGGGGGGAAGCTTTCTTT.